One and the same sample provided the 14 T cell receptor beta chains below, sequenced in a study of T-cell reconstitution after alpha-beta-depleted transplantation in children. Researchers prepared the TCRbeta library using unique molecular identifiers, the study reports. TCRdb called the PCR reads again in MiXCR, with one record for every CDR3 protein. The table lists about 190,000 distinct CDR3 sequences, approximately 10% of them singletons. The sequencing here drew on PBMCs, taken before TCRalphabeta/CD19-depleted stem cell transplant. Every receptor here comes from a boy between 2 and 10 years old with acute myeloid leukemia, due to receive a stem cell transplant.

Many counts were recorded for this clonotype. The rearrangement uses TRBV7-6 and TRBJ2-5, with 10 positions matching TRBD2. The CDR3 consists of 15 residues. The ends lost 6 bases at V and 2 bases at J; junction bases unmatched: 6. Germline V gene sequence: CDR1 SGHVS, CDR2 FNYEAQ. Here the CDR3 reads CASSLQRGGQETQYF. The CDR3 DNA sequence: TGTGCCAGCAGTCTCCAGCGGGGGGGACAAGAGACCCAGTACTTC.

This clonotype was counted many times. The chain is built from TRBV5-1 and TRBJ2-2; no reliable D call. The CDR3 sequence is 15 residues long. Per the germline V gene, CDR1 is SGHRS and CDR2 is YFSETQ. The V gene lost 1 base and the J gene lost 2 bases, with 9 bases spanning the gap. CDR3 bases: TGCGCCAGCAGCTTGCCGTCGCCCAACACCGGGGAGCTGTTTTTT. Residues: CASSLPSPNTGELFF.

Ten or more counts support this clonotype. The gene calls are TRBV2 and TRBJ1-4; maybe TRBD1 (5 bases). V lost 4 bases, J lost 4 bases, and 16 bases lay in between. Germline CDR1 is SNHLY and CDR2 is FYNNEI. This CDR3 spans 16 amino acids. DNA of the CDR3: TGTGCCAGCAGTGTGGGGCTTTCAGGGATTAATGAAAAACTGTTTTTT. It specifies CASSVGLSGINEKLFF.

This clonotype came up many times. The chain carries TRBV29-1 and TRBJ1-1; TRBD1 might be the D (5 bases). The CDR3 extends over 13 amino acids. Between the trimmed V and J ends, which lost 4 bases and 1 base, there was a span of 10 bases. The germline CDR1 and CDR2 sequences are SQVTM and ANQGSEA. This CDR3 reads CSVGLTGNTEAFF. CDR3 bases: TGCAGCGTTGGATTAACAGGGAACACTGAAGCTTTCTTT. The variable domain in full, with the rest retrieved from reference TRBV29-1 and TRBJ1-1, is SAVISQKPSRDICQRGTSLTIQCQVDSQVTMMFWYRQQPGQSLTLIATANQGSEATYESGFVIDKFPISRPNLTFSTLTVSNMSPEDSSIYLCSVGLTGNTEAFFGQGTRLTVV.

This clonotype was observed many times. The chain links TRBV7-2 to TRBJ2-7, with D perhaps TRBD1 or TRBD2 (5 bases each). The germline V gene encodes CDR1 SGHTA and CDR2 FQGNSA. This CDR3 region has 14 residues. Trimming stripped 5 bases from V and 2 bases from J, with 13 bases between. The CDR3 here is CASSPRDATYEQYF. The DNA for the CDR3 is TGTGCCAGCAGCCCCCGGGACGCCACCTACGAGCAGTACTTC.

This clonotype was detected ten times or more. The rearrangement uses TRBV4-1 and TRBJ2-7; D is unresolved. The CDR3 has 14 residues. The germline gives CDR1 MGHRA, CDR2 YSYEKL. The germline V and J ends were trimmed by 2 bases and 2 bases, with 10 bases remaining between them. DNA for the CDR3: TGCGCCAGCAGCCAAATCCCCCTAACCTACGAGCAGTACTTC. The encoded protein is CASSQIPLTYEQYF.

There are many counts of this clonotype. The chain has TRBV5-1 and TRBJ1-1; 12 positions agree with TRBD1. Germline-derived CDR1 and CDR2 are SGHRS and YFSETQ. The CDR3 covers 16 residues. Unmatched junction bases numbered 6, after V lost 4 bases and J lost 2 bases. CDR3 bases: TGCGCCAGCAGCATCGGGACAGGGGGCTACAACACTGAAGCTTTCTTT. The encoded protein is CASSIGTGGYNTEAFF.

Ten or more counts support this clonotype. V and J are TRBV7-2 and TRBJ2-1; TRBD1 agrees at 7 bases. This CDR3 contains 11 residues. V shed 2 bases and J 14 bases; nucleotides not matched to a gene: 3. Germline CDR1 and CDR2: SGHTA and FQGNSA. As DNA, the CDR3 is TGTGCCAGCAGCTTAAGAGGACAGGAGTTCTTC. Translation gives CASSLRGQEFF. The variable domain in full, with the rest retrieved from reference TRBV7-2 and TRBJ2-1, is GAGVSQSPSNKVTEKGKDVELRCDPISGHTALYWYRQSLGQGLEFLIYFQGNSAPDKSGLPSDRFSAERTGGSVSTLTIQRTQQEDSAVYLCASSLRGQEFFGPGTRLTVL.

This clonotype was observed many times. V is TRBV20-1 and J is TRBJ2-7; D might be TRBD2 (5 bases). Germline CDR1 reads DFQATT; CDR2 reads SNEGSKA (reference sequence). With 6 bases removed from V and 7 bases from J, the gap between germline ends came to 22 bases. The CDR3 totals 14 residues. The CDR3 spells CSASPGGPKGEQYV. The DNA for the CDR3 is TGCAGTGCCTCCCCTGGCGGGCCCAAAGGAGAGCAGTACGTC.

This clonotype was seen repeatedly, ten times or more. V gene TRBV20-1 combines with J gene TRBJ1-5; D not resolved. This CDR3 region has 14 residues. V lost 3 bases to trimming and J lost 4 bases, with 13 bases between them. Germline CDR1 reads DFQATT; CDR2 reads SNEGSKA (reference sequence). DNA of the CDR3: TGCAGTGCTAGCGCTAACGGGGAGAATCAGCCCCAGCATTTT. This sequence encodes CSASANGENQPQHF.

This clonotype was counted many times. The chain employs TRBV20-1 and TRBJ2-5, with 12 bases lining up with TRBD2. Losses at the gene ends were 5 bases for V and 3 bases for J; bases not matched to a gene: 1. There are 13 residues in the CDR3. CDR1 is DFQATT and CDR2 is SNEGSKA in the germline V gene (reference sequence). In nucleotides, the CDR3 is TGCAGTGCTCGGACTAGCGGGAAAGAGACCCAGTACTTC. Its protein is CSARTSGKETQYF.

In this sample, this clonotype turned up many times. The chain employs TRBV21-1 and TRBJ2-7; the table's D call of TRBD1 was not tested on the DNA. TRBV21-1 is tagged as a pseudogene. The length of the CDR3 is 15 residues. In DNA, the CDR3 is TGTGCCAGCAGCAAAGCTGGGTCACAGGGGAACGAGCAGTACGTC. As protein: CASSKAGSQGNEQYV.

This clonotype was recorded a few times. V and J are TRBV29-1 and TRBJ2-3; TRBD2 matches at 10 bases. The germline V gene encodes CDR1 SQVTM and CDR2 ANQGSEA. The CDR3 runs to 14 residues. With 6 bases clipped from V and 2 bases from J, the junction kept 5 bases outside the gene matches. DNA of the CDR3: TGCAGCGTCTCAGCGGGAGGGCCCACAGATACGCAGTATTTT. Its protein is CSVSAGGPTDTQYF.

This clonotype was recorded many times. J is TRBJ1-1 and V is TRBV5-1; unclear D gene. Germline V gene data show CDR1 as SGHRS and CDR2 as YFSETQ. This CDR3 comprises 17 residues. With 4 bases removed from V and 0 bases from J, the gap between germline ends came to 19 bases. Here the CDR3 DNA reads TGCGCCAGCAGCCAAGATCTGACGGCAATAATGAACACTGAAGCTTTCTTT. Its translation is CASSQDLTAIMNTEAFF.